Below, 24 T cell receptor beta chains from the same sample are listed, as sequenced in a study of blood T cell repertoires in COVID-19. The method was immunoSEQ multiplex PCR; TCRdb's version includes in-frame clones alone and lacks a portion of them. The profile covers some 210,000 clones, with about 93% appearing a single time and more than 0.7% taken by the ten largest. Sequencing was done on a sample of peripheral blood. Receptors originate from a man between 60 and 75 years old with COVID-19, enrolled during active disease.

This rearrangement joins TRBV5-1 to TRBJ2-1, with 9 bases aligning to TRBD2. CDR1 and CDR2 (germline): SGHRS, YFSETQ. CDR3 length equals 14 residues. After removal of 5 bases from V and 4 bases from J, the junction contained 4 bases not matched to a gene. CDR3 nucleotide sequence: TGCGCCAGCAGGGGGACTAGCCCTTACAATGAGCAGTTCTTC. As protein: CASRGTSPYNEQFF.

The gene calls are TRBV25-1 and TRBJ2-3; 9 bases match TRBD1. The junction had 17 bases not matched to a gene; V was cut back by 8 bases and J by 8 bases. The CDR3 runs 16 residues. Germline assignment: CDR1 MGHDK and CDR2 SYGVNS. This CDR3 reads CASAHPSGQGPFTQYF. The DNA of the CDR3 is TGTGCCAGCGCGCATCCATCGGGACAGGGTCCTTTTACGCAGTATTTT.

This chain links TRBV9 with TRBJ2-3; 10 nucleotides agree with TRBD2. Germline assignment: CDR1 SGDLS and CDR2 YYNGEE. J lost 0 bases, V lost 3 bases, and 4 bases had no gene match. The CDR3 runs to 16 residues. Here the CDR3 reads CASSARTSGSTDTQYF. For the CDR3, the DNA is TGTGCCAGCAGCGCCCGGACTAGCGGTAGCACAGATACGCAGTATTTT. The variable domain in full, with the rest retrieved from reference TRBV9 and TRBJ2-3, is DSGVTQTPKHLITATGQRVTLRCSPRSGDLSVYWYQQSLDQGLQFLIQYYNGEERAKGNILERFSAQQFPDLHSELNLSSLELGDSALYFCASSARTSGSTDTQYFGPGTRLTVL.

The CDR3 here is CASSLTGARGNIQYF. CDR3 nucleotides: TGTGCCAGCAGTTTAACAGGGGCGAGGGGGAACATTCAGTACTTC. The chain employs TRBV27 and TRBJ2-4, with TRBD1 matching 7 bases. The V and J ends lost 2 bases and 7 bases, in that order; junction bases with no gene match: 8. Germline V gene sequence: CDR1 MNHEY, CDR2 SMNVEV (reference sequence). The CDR3 has 15 residues.

The chain carries TRBV30 and TRBJ1-1; D not certain. The V and J ends lost 3 bases and 3 bases respectively, with 11 bases between them. Germline CDR1 is GTSNPN and CDR2 is SVGIG (reference sequence). This CDR3 is built from 13 residues. The CDR3 reads CAWRVRVDTEAFF. The DNA for the CDR3 is TGTGCCTGGAGGGTCCGGGTAGACACTGAAGCTTTCTTT. Supplemented by reference TRBV30 and TRBJ1-1, the full variable domain reads SQTIHQWPATLVQPVGSPLSLECTVEGTSNPNLYWYRQAAGRGLQLLFYSVGIGQISSEVPQNLSASRPQDRQFILSSKKLLLSDSGFYLCAWRVRVDTEAFFGQGTRLTVV.

CDR3 protein: CASSHEEGYGYTF. CDR3 nucleotides: TGTGCCAGCAGTCACGAGGAGGGCTATGGCTACACCTTC. V and J are TRBV3-1 (or the pseudogene TRBV3-2) and TRBJ1-2; D uncertain. The length of the CDR3 is 13 residues. The V and J ends lost 6 bases and 4 bases respectively, with 12 bases between them. In germline, CDR1 is LGHDT, CDR2 YNNKEL (reference sequence).

The chain is built from TRBV6-4 and TRBJ2-1; 11 bases align to TRBD2. CDR3 size: 15 residues. V lost 6 bases, J lost 7 bases, and 8 bases stayed unmatched. The V gene's germline CDR1 is MRHNA and CDR2 SNTAGT. The CDR3, as DNA: TGTGCCAGCAGCCCCACTAGCGGGAGTTTTAATGAGCAGTTCTTC. It translates to CASSPTSGSFNEQFF.

The rearrangement links TRBV11-2 to TRBJ1-1, with D unclear. V was shortened by 5 bases and J by 4 bases, with 20 bases between the two germline ends. In germline, CDR1 is SGHAT, CDR2 FQNNGV. The CDR3 runs to 16 residues. The CDR3 here is CASSPRARESSTEAFF. The CDR3 DNA reads as TGTGCCAGCAGCCCCCGGGCGCGGGAATCGAGCACTGAAGCTTTCTTT.

V usage is TRBV6-5 and J usage is TRBJ1-2, with TRBD1 identical over 11 bases. The germline V gene encodes CDR1 MNHEY and CDR2 SVGAGI. Losses at the gene ends were 2 bases for V and 10 bases for J; bases not matched to a gene: 6. This CDR3 is built from 14 residues. The CDR3 region has the DNA TGTGCCAGCAGTTACACCGGACAGGGGGCAGTCTACACCTTC. This sequence encodes CASSYTGQGAVYTF.

The V gene is TRBV19, the J gene TRBJ1-2; tentative D call: TRBD1 (5 bases). This CDR3 comprises 15 residues. Germline-derived CDR1 and CDR2 are LNHDA and SQIVND (reference sequence). V lost 5 bases and J lost 4, with 17 bases in between. This CDR3 reads CASSSGAGNVYGYTF. The CDR3 region has the DNA TGTGCCAGTAGTTCGGGCGCAGGGAACGTCTATGGCTACACCTTC.

V gene TRBV19 combines with J gene TRBJ2-2; maybe TRBD1 (5 bases). The V end was cut by 2 bases, the J end by 6 bases, with 16 bases between. Per germline, CDR1 LNHDA and CDR2 SQIVND (reference sequence). This CDR3 is built from 16 residues. The CDR3 here is CASSIRGLVGPGELFF. The CDR3 DNA reads as TGTGCCAGTAGTATAAGGGGTTTGGTCGGACCCGGGGAGCTGTTTTTT.

The V and J genes are TRBV12-5 and TRBJ1-1; D unresolved. V gave up 3 bases and J gave up 4 bases, with 9 bases separating them. This CDR3 is 13 amino acids long. Germline V gene data show CDR1 as LGHNT and CDR2 as FRNRAP. Here the CDR3 DNA reads TGTGCTAGTGGTTTTAATAGAGTCACTGAAGCTTTCTTT. This encodes CASGFNRVTEAFF.

The count of this clone is one. The J gene is TRBJ2-1, the V gene TRBV5-5, with 7 bases that match TRBD1. The CDR3 sequence is 15 residues long. V gave up 4 bases and J gave up 7 bases; unmatched junction bases: 11. Germline assignment: CDR1 SGHKS and CDR2 YYEKEE (reference sequence). The CDR3 loop reads CASSTGQAKVNEQFF. CDR3 sequence (DNA): TGTGCCAGCAGCACTGGACAGGCAAAGGTAAATGAGCAGTTCTTC.

The chain links TRBV18 to TRBJ2-3, with a weak D call TRBD2 (6 bases). This CDR3 contains 15 residues. CDR1 KGHSH and CDR2 LQKENI come from the germline V gene. V shed 6 bases and J shed 1 base, with 14 bases lying between them. The CDR3 DNA reads as TGTGCCAGCTCCTTAAGCGGGTTACGCACAGATACGCAGTATTTT. Protein sequence: CASSLSGLRTDTQYF.

In its sample, this clone was seen a few times. The rearrangement links TRBV2 to TRBJ2-1; D ambiguous. V lost 5 bases to trimming and J lost 10 bases, with 9 bases between them. This CDR3 contains 11 residues. In germline, CDR1 is SNHLY, CDR2 FYNNEI. The CDR3 protein is CASSSLEEQFF. The CDR3 nucleotides read TGTGCCAGCAGTTCCTTAGAGGAGCAGTTCTTC.

The chain has TRBV13 and TRBJ2-2, with 9 bases fitting TRBD1. Germline loops: CDR1 PRHDT, CDR2 FYEKMQ (reference sequence). Trimming at V came to 5 bases and at J to 5 bases, leaving 6 bases not matched to a gene. The CDR3 totals 15 residues. The CDR3 protein is CASSAGQGTTGELFF. The CDR3 coding sequence is TGTGCCAGCAGCGCTGGACAGGGGACGACCGGGGAGCTGTTTTTT.

CDR3 residues: CASSARQGGYTF. The CDR3 coding sequence is TGTGCCAGCAGCGCTCGACAGGGTGGCTACACCTTC. The rearrangement links TRBV7-9 to TRBJ1-2; 7 nucleotides match TRBD1. J gave up 7 bases and V 5 bases, and 4 bases lay outside the gene matches. The CDR3 covers 12 residues. Germline loops: CDR1 SEHNR, CDR2 FQNEAQ (reference sequence).

This rearrangement joins TRBV29-1 to TRBJ2-7; maybe TRBD2 (5 bases). From germline, CDR1 is SQVTM and CDR2 ANQGSEA. With 1 base removed from V and 1 base from J, the gap between germline ends came to 8 bases. CDR3 length: 13 amino acids. CDR3 nucleotide sequence: TGCAGCGTTGAAGTACCGGGGTCCTACGAGCAGTACTTC. It codes for CSVEVPGSYEQYF.

J is TRBJ1-6 and V is TRBV6-6, with D hard to call. V lost 6 bases, J lost 4 bases, and 10 bases lay in between. Germline V gene data show CDR1 as MNHNY and CDR2 as SVGAGI (reference sequence). The CDR3 length is 14 residues. CDR3 residues: CASSPRDYNSPLHF. The CDR3 nucleotides read TGTGCCAGCAGCCCCCGGGATTATAATTCACCCCTCCACTTT.

V usage is TRBV9 and J usage is TRBJ2-7, with 8 positions matching TRBD1. The CDR3 extends over 14 amino acids. CDR1 is SGDLS and CDR2 is YYNGEE in the germline V gene. V trimming: 6 bases; J trimming: 5 bases; junction bases outside the gene matches: 10. The chain's CDR3 is CASTRDRSSDEQYF. The CDR3 DNA reads TGTGCCAGCACCCGGGACAGGTCAAGCGACGAGCAGTACTTC.

The gene calls are TRBV25-1 and TRBJ1-4; unclear D gene. This CDR3 has 12 amino acids. The ends were cut back, 4 bases at V and 10 bases at J, with 10 bases in the middle. Germline V gives CDR1 MGHDK, CDR2 SYGVNS. CDR3 in amino acids: CASSAAGGKLFF. The CDR3 nucleotides are TGTGCCAGCAGTGCGGCGGGAGGAAAACTGTTTTTT.

The rearrangement uses TRBV13 and TRBJ2-3; D uncertain. V gave up 2 bases and J gave up 2 bases, with 5 bases separating them. This CDR3 is built from 13 residues. CDR1 is PRHDT and CDR2 is FYEKMQ in the germline V gene (reference sequence). In DNA, the CDR3 is TGTGCCAGCAGCTTACGTTTCACAGATACGCAGTATTTT. Translated: CASSLRFTDTQYF.

The V call is TRBV28, the J call TRBJ2-1; 9 bases match TRBD2. The germline CDR1 and CDR2 sequences are MDHEN and SYDVKM. CDR3 length: 16 amino acids. V was pared by 4 bases and J by 1 base, with 5 bases of the junction left unmatched. CDR3 sequence reads: CASSSASGISYNEQFF. The CDR3 coding sequence is TGTGCCAGCAGTTCCGCTAGCGGGATTTCCTACAATGAGCAGTTCTTC.

This chain connects TRBV5-1 to TRBJ1-4, with D possibly TRBD1 on 6 matching bases. The germline gives CDR1 SGHRS, CDR2 YFSETQ. This CDR3 contains 15 residues. Trimming left V 2 bases short and J 4 bases short, with 12 bases between. CDR3 in DNA: TGCGCCAGCAGCTTCGATGGACAGATTAATGAAAAACTGTTTTTT. Translated: CASSFDGQINEKLFF.